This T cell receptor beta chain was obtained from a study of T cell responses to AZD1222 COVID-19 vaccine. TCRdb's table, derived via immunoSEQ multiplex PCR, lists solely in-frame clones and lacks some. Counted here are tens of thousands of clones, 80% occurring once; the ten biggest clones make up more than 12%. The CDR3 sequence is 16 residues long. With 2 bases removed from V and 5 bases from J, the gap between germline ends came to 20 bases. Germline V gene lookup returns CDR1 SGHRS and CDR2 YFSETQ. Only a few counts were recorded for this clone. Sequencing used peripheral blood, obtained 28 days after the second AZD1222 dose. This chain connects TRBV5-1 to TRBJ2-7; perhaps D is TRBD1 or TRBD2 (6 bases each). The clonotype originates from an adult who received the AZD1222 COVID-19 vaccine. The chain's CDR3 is CASSFLPLGGVDEQYF. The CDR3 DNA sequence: TGCGCCAGCAGCTTCCTCCCCCTCGGGGGCGTCGACGAGCAGTACTTC.